This record covers a single T cell receptor beta chain. Per the study methods: Reference gene primer amplification gave nucleated cell count estimates. TCRdb's copy holds only in-frame clones and misses some; the assay was immunoSEQ multiplex PCR. That table is the source of V, J and clone size, and D and trimming were worked out from the DNA. The repertoire has 250,000 or so clones, 85% of them found once; the top ten carry 5.5% to 7.5%. Germline values: CDR1 LNHDA, CDR2 SQIVND (reference sequence). The CDR3 sequence is 17 residues long. V lost 3 bases and J lost 0; bases outside the gene matches: 4. This entry comes from a study of blood T cell repertoires in COVID-19. For the study at large: Researchers got acute and convalescent COVID-19 samples from the United States, Italy and Spain. From T cells, B-cell-depleted T cells, or PBMCs came the material, which was cDNA or gDNA.

The sequenced sample consisted of peripheral blood. The genes are TRBV19 and TRBJ2-3, with 12 positions matching TRBD2. This clonotype was obtained from a woman aged 55-75 years with active or convalescent COVID-19. Here the CDR3 reads CASSILAGGASTDTQYF. CDR3 DNA: TGTGCCAGTAGTATCCTAGCGGGAGGGGCTAGCACAGATACGCAGTATTTT.